One and the same sample provided the 9 T cell receptor beta chains below, sequenced in a study of siplizumab effects on memory and regulatory T cells. Method: immunoSEQ multiplex PCR; TCRdb's copy keeps in-frame clones and lacks some. The repertoire has about 100,000 clones, more than 85% of them found once; the top ten carry 1% to 1.3%. Material: CD4+ T cells sorted from blood. The receptors originated from a human donor in good health.

The chain is built from TRBV6-6 and TRBJ1-2; 11 nucleotides line up with TRBD1. CDR3 length: 14 amino acids. The V gene end was trimmed by 3 bases and the J gene end by 4 bases; junction bases not matched to a gene: 1. Germline lookup yields CDR1 MNHNY and CDR2 SVGAGI (reference sequence). The CDR3 DNA reads TGTGCCAGCAGTTATGGACAGGGGGCCTATGGCTACACCTTC. Translation: CASSYGQGAYGYTF.

V gene TRBV19 combines with J gene TRBJ1-1; D gene unclear. Between the trimmed V and J ends, which lost 4 bases and 1 base, there was a span of 7 bases. CDR1 and CDR2 from the germline V gene are LNHDA and SQIVND (reference sequence). This CDR3 spans 13 amino acids. Here the CDR3 DNA reads TGTGCCAGTAGTAATAGCCGGAACACTGAAGCTTTCTTT. Amino acid sequence: CASSNSRNTEAFF.

CDR3 protein: CASSLARLSGNTIYF. In nucleotides, the CDR3 is TGTGCCAGCAGCTTAGCGCGGCTCTCTGGAAACACCATATATTTT. The chain is built from TRBV7-8 and TRBJ1-3, with unresolved D. Trimming took off 0 bases at V and 0 bases at J, with 6 bases between the two ends. Looked up from germline, CDR1 is SGHVS and CDR2 is FQNEAQ. The CDR3 is 15 amino acids.

The chain employs TRBV18 and TRBJ1-2; the D is unclear. The CDR3 contains 16 residues. V lost 2 bases, J lost 4 bases, and 17 bases lay in between. CDR1 is KGHSH, CDR2 LQKENI, per germline. Here the CDR3 reads CASSPRSTALFYGYTF. In nucleotides, the CDR3 is TGTGCCAGCTCACCAAGATCAACGGCCCTTTTCTATGGCTACACCTTC. Full variable domain (missing parts from reference TRBV18 and TRBJ1-2): NAGVMQNPRHLVRRRGQEARLRCSPMKGHSHVYWYRQLPEEGLKFMVYLQKENIIDESGMPKERFSAEFPKEGPSILRIQQVVRGDSAAYFCASSPRSTALFYGYTFGSGTRLTVV.

There are a few counts of this clone. The chain carries TRBV9 and TRBJ2-1, with 10 bases fitting TRBD2. V lost 2 bases to trimming and J lost 7 bases; unmatched junction nucleotides: 12. The V gene's germline CDR1 is SGDLS and CDR2 YYNGEE. The CDR3 is 17 amino acids. CDR3 loop: CASSVQREGEEGNEQFF. CDR3 nucleotide sequence: TGTGCCAGCAGCGTTCAGCGGGAGGGGGAAGAGGGAAATGAGCAGTTCTTC.

V usage is TRBV5-4 and J usage is TRBJ1-2; D unclear. Trimming shortened V by 4 bases and J by 3 bases, and 16 bases separated the two germline ends. The germline gives CDR1 SGHNT, CDR2 YYREEE (reference sequence). This CDR3 has 15 residues. Here the CDR3 reads CASSPDAGNYYGYTF. As DNA, the CDR3 is TGTGCCAGCAGCCCTGACGCCGGGAATTACTATGGCTACACCTTC. Looking up the rest from reference TRBV5-4 and TRBJ1-2 gives the full variable domain: ETGVTQSPTHLIKTRGQQVTLRCSSQSGHNTVSWYQQALGQGPQFIFQYYREEENGRGNFPPRFSGLQFPNYSSELNVNALELDDSALYLCASSPDAGNYYGYTFGSGTRLTVV.

The chain links TRBV7-7 to TRBJ2-3; 7 bases align to TRBD1. Unmatched junction bases numbered 6, after V lost 2 bases and J lost 1 base. CDR1 is SSHAT and CDR2 is FNYEAQ in the germline V gene (reference sequence). The CDR3 spans 16 residues. Here the CDR3 DNA reads TGTGCCAGCAGCTTAAGGTGGGGGACAGGCACAGATACGCAGTATTTT. Translation gives CASSLRWGTGTDTQYF. Filled out from reference TRBV7-7 and TRBJ2-3, the complete variable domain reads GAGVSQSPRYKVTKRGQDVTLRCDPISSHATLYWYQQALGQGPEFLTYFNYEAQPDKSGLPSDRFSAERPEGSISTLTIQRTEQRDSAMYRCASSLRWGTGTDTQYFGPGTRLTVL.

For the CDR3, the DNA is TGTGCCAGCATGGTGGGCCAGGCGGGGGCCGAGCAGTACTTC. Protein sequence: CASMVGQAGAEQYF. The rearrangement uses TRBV6-5 and TRBJ2-7; D might be TRBD2 (7 bases). CDR3 length equals 14 residues. Trimming removed 7 bases at V and 6 bases at J, with 19 bases between. Per germline, CDR1 MNHEY and CDR2 SVGAGI.

Concerning this clone: This sample also contains other DNA sequences that code for the same CDR3. The V call is TRBV20-1, the J call TRBJ2-7; D unresolved. Trimming removed 2 bases at V and 4 bases at J, with 6 bases between. Germline V gene lookup returns CDR1 DFQATT and CDR2 SNEGSKA (reference sequence). This CDR3 region has 11 residues. DNA for the CDR3: TGCAGTGCTAGACAGAGTTACGAGCAGTACTTC. Amino acids: CSARQSYEQYF.